This TCR beta chain emerged from a study of CD8 T cells in Susac syndrome. As for this clonotype: One end of the junction does not line up with germline, which may come from a read error.

cDNA came from approximately 0.5 to 1 ug RNA primed by random hexamers. TCRdb analysed the immunoSEQ multiplex PCR reads with MiXCR anew, one entry per CDR3 protein. The sample lists about 190,000 distinct CDR3 sequences, 91% seen once, with over 0.075% in the top ten. Germline V lookup: CDR1 MGHRA, CDR2 YSYEKL. The CDR3 has 17 residues. In blood CD8+ and CD4+ T cells, TCR beta underwent sequencing. All included Susac syndrome patients satisfied recently defined diagnostic criteria for definite or probable disease. FACS was used to enrich TEMRA cells, whereas the CD8+ and CD4+ T cells were obtained by negative isolation.

Sequenced sample: CD4+ T cells from PBMCs. This TCR came from a human donor with Susac syndrome. The chain recombines TRBV4-1 with TRBJ2-5; 11 nucleotides line up with TRBD1. The CDR3 loop is CASSQVLGTGGQETQYF. The CDR3 nucleotides are TGCGCCAGCAGCCAGGTGTTGGGGACAGGGGGACAAGAGACTCAGTACTTC.